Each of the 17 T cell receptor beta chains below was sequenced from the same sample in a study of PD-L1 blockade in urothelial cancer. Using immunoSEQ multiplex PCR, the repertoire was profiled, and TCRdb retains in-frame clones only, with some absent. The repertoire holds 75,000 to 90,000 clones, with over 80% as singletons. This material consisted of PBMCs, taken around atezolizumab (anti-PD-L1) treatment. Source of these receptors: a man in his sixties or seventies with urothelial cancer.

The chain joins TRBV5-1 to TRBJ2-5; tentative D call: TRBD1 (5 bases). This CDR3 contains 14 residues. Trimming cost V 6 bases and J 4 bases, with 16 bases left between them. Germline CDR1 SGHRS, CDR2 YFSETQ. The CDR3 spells CASNPKGLPETQYF. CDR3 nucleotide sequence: TGCGCCAGCAACCCGAAGGGGTTACCAGAGACCCAGTACTTC.

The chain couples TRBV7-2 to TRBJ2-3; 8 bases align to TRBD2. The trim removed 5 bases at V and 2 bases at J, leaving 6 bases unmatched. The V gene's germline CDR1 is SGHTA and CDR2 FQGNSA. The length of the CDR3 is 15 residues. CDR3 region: CASSIKRGTTDTQYF. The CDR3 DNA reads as TGTGCCAGCAGCATTAAGCGGGGGACCACAGATACGCAGTATTTT.

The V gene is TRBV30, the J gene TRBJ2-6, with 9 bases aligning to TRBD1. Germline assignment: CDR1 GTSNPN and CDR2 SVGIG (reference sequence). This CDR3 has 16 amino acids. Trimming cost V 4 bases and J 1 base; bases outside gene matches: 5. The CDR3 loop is CAWTGTGRSGANVLTF. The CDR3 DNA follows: TGTGCCTGGACCGGGACAGGGCGGTCTGGGGCCAACGTCCTGACTTTC.

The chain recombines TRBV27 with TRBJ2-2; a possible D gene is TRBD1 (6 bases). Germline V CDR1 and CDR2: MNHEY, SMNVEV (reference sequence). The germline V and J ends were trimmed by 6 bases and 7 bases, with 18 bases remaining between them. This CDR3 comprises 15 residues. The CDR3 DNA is TGTGCCAGCAGCGTCTTCGGGCAGGGGCACGGGGAGCTGTTTTTT. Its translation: CASSVFGQGHGELFF.

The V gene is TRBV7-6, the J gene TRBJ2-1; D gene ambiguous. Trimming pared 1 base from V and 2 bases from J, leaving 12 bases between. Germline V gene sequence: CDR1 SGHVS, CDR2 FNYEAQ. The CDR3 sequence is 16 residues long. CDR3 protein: CASSLVLAGPYNEQFF. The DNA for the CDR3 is TGTGCCAGCAGCTTAGTCTTGGCAGGCCCCTACAATGAGCAGTTCTTC.

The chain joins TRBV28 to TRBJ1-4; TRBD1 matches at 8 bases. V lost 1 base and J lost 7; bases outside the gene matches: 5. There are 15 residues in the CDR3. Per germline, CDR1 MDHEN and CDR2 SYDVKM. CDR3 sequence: CASSLSRGRGEKLFF. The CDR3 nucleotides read TGTGCCAGCAGTTTATCCAGGGGGCGGGGTGAAAAACTGTTTTTT.

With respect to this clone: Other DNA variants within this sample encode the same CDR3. CDR3 sequence (DNA): TGTGCCAGCAGCTTAGATCGCGGCTCCTACAATGAGCAGTTCTTC. Translated: CASSLDRGSYNEQFF. The chain uses TRBV11-2 and TRBJ2-1; D is uncertain. Germline lookup yields CDR1 SGHAT and CDR2 FQNNGV. V was cut by 0 bases and J by 0 bases, with 6 bases left in between. There are 15 residues in the CDR3.

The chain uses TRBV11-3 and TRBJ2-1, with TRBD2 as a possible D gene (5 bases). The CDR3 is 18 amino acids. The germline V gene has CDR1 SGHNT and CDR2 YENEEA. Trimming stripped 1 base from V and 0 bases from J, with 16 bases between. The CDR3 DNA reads TGTGCCAGCAGCTTAGCCCCGTGGCGGGCGAGCTCCTACAATGAGCAGTTCTTC. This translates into CASSLAPWRASSYNEQFF.

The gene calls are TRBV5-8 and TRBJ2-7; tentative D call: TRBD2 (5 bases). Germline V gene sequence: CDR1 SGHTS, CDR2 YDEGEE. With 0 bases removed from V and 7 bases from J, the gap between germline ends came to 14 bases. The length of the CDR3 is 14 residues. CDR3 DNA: TGTGCCAGCAGCTTGGAGAGAGGGCTCGCGGAGCAGTACTTC. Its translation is CASSLERGLAEQYF. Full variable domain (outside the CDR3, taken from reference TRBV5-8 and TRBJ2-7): EAGVTQSPTHLIKTRGQQATLRCSPISGHTSVYWYQQALGLGLQFLLWYDEGEERNRGNFPPRFSGRQFPNYSSELNVNALELEDSALYLCASSLERGLAEQYFGPGTRLTVT.

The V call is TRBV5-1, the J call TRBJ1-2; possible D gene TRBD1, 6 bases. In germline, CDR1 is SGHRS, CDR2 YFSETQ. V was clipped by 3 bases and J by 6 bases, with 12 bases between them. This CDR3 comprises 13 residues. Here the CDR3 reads CASSSRGDNGYTF. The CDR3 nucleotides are TGCGCCAGCAGCTCCCGGGGGGACAATGGCTACACCTTC.

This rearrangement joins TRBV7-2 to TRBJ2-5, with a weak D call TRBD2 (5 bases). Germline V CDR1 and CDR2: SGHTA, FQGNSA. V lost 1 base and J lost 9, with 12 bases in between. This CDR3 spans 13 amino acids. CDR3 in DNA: TGTGCCAGCAGCTTAGTGGCGGGTGGGGCCCAGTACTTC. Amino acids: CASSLVAGGAQYF.

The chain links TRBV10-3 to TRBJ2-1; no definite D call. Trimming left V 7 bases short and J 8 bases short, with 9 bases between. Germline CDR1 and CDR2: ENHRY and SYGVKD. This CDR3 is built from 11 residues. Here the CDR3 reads CAIKEVHEQFF. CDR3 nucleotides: TGTGCCATCAAAGAGGTCCATGAGCAGTTCTTC.

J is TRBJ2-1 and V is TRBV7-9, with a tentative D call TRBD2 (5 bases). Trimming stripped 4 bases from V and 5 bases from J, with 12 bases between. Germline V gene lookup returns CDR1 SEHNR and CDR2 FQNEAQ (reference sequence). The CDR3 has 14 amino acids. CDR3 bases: TGTGCCAGCAGCTCCTCTGGGAGCAACAATGAGCAGTTCTTC. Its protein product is CASSSSGSNNEQFF.

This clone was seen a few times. In DNA form, the CDR3 reads TGTGCCAGCAGCCCCCGCGGGGGGCTAGTCTACAATGAGCAGTTCTTC. Its translation is CASSPRGGLVYNEQFF. The gene calls are TRBV14 and TRBJ2-1, with TRBD2 identical over 8 bases. This CDR3 contains 16 residues. The germline gives CDR1 SGHDN, CDR2 FVKESK. V gave up 4 bases and J gave up 3 bases; unmatched junction bases: 8.

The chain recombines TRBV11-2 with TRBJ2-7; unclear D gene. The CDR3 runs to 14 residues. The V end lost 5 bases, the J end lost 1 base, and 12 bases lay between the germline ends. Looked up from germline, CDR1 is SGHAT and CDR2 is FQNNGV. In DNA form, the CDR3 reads TGTGCCAGCAGCCCCGAAGTGCAGTCCTACGAGCAGTACTTC. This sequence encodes CASSPEVQSYEQYF.

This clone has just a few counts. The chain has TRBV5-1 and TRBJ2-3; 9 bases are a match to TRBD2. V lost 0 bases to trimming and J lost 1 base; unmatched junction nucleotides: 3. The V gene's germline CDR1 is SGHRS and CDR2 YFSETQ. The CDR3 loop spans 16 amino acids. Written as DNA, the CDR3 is TGCGCCAGCAGCTTGGCTGCGGGAGGGGGCACAGATACGCAGTATTTT. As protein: CASSLAAGGGTDTQYF.

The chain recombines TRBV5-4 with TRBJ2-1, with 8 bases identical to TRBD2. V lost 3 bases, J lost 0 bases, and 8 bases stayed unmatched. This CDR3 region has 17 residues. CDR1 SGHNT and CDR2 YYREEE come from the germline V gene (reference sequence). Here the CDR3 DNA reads TGTGCCAGCAGCTCTGGAGCGGGGGTCACCTCCTACAATGAGCAGTTCTTC. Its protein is CASSSGAGVTSYNEQFF.